These T cell receptor beta chains were read from a single sample in a study of cytomegalovirus exposure and HLA in healthy donors. TCRdb's copy holds only in-frame clones and misses some; the assay was immunoSEQ multiplex PCR. This sample has 120,000 to 150,000 clones, with 60% to 80% found just once. The material sequenced was PBMCs. Receptors originate from a woman aged 25 to 39 in good health and CMV-seronegative. The CDR3 runs from the conserved cysteine through the conserved F or W. Fields, in order: D gene, V gene, clone size, J gene, CDR3 protein, CDR3 DNA. D genes are given only for firm matches. Not every row has a clone size; where given, it reads once, few, many or a size class.

D: TRBD2
V: TRBV7-3
size: -
J: TRBJ2-1
CDR3: CASSLTSGGSYNEQFF
DNA: TGTGCCAGCAGCTTAACTAGCGGGGGCTCCTACAATGAGCAGTTCTTC

D: TRBD1
V: TRBV27
size: -
J: TRBJ2-3
CDR3: CASSLPRGLIGTDTQYF
DNA: TGTGCCAGCAGTTTACCCAGGGGGCTGATTGGCACAGATACGCAGTATTTT

D: TRBD1
V: TRBV29-1
size: -
J: TRBJ2-7
CDR3: CSVLTGGSYEQYF
DNA: TGCAGCGTCTTGACAGGGGGCTCCTACGAGCAGTACTTC

D: -
V: TRBV7-2
size: few
J: TRBJ1-1
CDR3: CASSWQSYTEAFF
DNA: TGTGCCAGCAGCTGGCAAAGTTACACTGAAGCTTTCTTT

D: TRBD1
V: TRBV29-1
size: -
J: TRBJ2-7
CDR3: CSVEDWDRGYEQYF
DNA: TGCAGCGTTGAAGATTGGGACAGGGGTTACGAGCAGTACTTC

D: -
V: TRBV10-3
size: -
J: TRBJ1-2
CDR3: CAIGSPGRKGSGYTF
DNA: TGTGCCATCGGTTCTCCAGGGAGGAAAGGGAGTGGCTACACCTTC

D: -
V: TRBV7-3
size: once
J: TRBJ2-7
CDR3: CASSPTGTYEQYF
DNA: TGTGCCAGCAGCCCCACAGGGACCTACGAGCAGTACTTC

D: -
V: TRBV15
size: -
J: TRBJ1-6
CDR3: CATSRVPFDNSPLHF
DNA: TGTGCCACCAGCAGAGTCCCTTTCGATAATTCACCCCTCCACTTT

D: TRBD1
V: TRBV11-2
size: -
J: TRBJ1-4
CDR3: CASSWAGQGKQKLFF
DNA: TGTGCCAGCAGCTGGGCGGGACAGGGGAAGCAAAAACTGTTTTTT

D: -
V: TRBV5-1
size: -
J: TRBJ1-1
CDR3: CASSLGGGNTEAFF
DNA: TGCGCCAGCAGCTTGGGGGGAGGGAACACTGAAGCTTTCTTT

D: -
V: TRBV4-1
size: -
J: TRBJ1-5
CDR3: CASSPWTVNQPQHF
DNA: TGCGCCAGCAGCCCATGGACAGTCAATCAGCCCCAGCATTTT

D: -
V: TRBV18
size: -
J: TRBJ1-1
CDR3: CASSHEENTEAFF
DNA: TGTGCCAGCTCACATGAGGAGAACACTGAAGCTTTCTTT

D: TRBD1
V: TRBV9
size: -
J: TRBJ2-7
CDR3: CASSVAGTDYEQYF
DNA: TGTGCCAGCAGCGTAGCCGGGACAGACTACGAGCAGTACTTC

D: -
V: TRBV28
size: -
J: TRBJ2-3
CDR3: CASSFSARGPSSTDTQYF
DNA: TGTGCCAGCAGTTTTTCTGCCAGGGGCCCATCAAGCACAGATACGCAGTATTTT

D: -
V: TRBV7-9
size: -
J: TRBJ1-6
CDR3: CASSLGSGGRSGAPLHF
DNA: TGTGCCAGCAGCTTAGGGTCCGGCGGCAGGTCGGGGGCACCCCTCCACTTT

D: -
V: TRBV27
size: -
J: TRBJ2-7
CDR3: CASSTTGDLPYEQYF
DNA: TGTGCCAGCAGCACCACAGGGGACTTACCCTACGAGCAGTACTTC

D: TRBD1
V: TRBV28
size: -
J: TRBJ1-1
CDR3: CASSPRGHTEAFF
DNA: TGTGCCAGCAGTCCCAGGGGGCACACTGAAGCTTTCTTT

D: -
V: TRBV4-1
size: -
J: TRBJ2-7
CDR3: CASSQGPQGYAYEQYF
DNA: TGCGCCAGCAGCCAAGGCCCCCAGGGGTACGCCTACGAGCAGTACTTC

D: -
V: TRBV7-2
size: -
J: TRBJ2-7
CDR3: CASSLATQGRYSYEQYF
DNA: TGTGCCAGCAGCTTAGCGACCCAGGGGCGCTACTCCTACGAGCAGTACTTC

D: -
V: TRBV5-1
size: once
J: TRBJ2-6
CDR3: CASSSWALGAGANVLTF
DNA: TGCGCCAGCAGCTCATGGGCCCTAGGGGCTGGGGCCAACGTCCTGACTTTC

D: -
V: TRBV7-3
size: -
J: TRBJ2-3
CDR3: CASSLEGRGTDTQYF
DNA: TGTGCCAGCAGCTTAGAGGGCAGGGGAACAGATACGCAGTATTTT

D: -
V: TRBV6-1
size: -
J: TRBJ1-2
CDR3: CASRVGYGYTF
DNA: TGTGCCTCCAGGGTCGGCTATGGCTACACCTTC

D: TRBD2
V: TRBV7-2
size: -
J: TRBJ2-1
CDR3: CASSPRTSGAWAYNEQFF
DNA: TGTGCCAGCAGCCCCCGGACTAGCGGGGCTTGGGCATACAATGAGCAGTTCTTC

D: -
V: TRBV6-1
size: -
J: TRBJ1-1
CDR3: CASSDLEMNTEAFF
DNA: TGTGCCAGCAGTGATCTGGAGATGAACACTGAAGCTTTCTTT

D: -
V: TRBV9
size: -
J: TRBJ2-2
CDR3: CASSVTGNTGELFF
DNA: TGTGCCAGCAGCGTAACAGGGAACACCGGGGAGCTGTTTTTT

D: -
V: TRBV9
size: -
J: TRBJ2-5
CDR3: CASSVGLIGETQYF
DNA: TGTGCCAGCAGCGTAGGGCTCATCGGGGAGACCCAGTACTTC

D: -
V: TRBV6-1
size: -
J: TRBJ2-2
CDR3: CASSGGRLNTGELFF
DNA: TGTGCCAGCAGTGGGGGCCGCCTGAACACCGGGGAGCTGTTTTTT

D: -
V: TRBV5-6
size: -
J: TRBJ2-1
CDR3: CASSPRGVSSYNEQFF
DNA: TGTGCCAGCAGCCCCAGGGGGGTAAGCTCCTACAATGAGCAGTTCTTC

D: TRBD1
V: TRBV27
size: -
J: TRBJ2-7
CDR3: CASSLKGQGFYEQYF
DNA: TGTGCCAGCAGTTTAAAGGGACAGGGTTTCTACGAGCAGTACTTC

D: TRBD1
V: TRBV6-6
size: -
J: TRBJ1-3
CDR3: CASAIQGLAGNTIYF
DNA: TGTGCCAGCGCAATACAGGGGTTGGCCGGGAACACCATATATTTT

D: -
V: TRBV18
size: few
J: TRBJ2-6
CDR3: CAIGSQAGTGANVLTF
DNA: TGTGCCATCGGATCCCAGGCAGGAACTGGGGCCAACGTCCTGACTTTC

D: TRBD1
V: TRBV5-1
size: -
J: TRBJ2-7
CDR3: CASSGGVGGVYEQYF
DNA: TGCGCCAGCAGCGGTGGCGTAGGGGGCGTCTACGAGCAGTACTTC

D: TRBD2
V: TRBV11-3
size: -
J: TRBJ2-1
CDR3: CASSLEGTSRHEQFF
DNA: TGTGCCAGCAGCTTAGAGGGGACTAGCAGGCATGAGCAGTTCTTC

D: -
V: TRBV7-9
size: once
J: TRBJ2-3
CDR3: CASRKTGGPGDTQYF
DNA: TGTGCCAGCAGGAAAACCGGGGGGCCCGGAGATACGCAGTATTTT

D: -
V: TRBV6-5
size: -
J: TRBJ1-6
CDR3: CASSTTGTVVPLHF
DNA: TGTGCCAGCAGTACCACAGGGACGGTAGTGCCCCTCCACTTT

D: -
V: TRBV21-1
size: -
J: TRBJ2-1
CDR3: CASSKAHRLAGVNEQFF
DNA: TGTGCCAGCAGCAAAGCGCATAGGCTAGCGGGGGTAAATGAGCAGTTCTTC

D: TRBD1
V: TRBV5-1
size: -
J: TRBJ1-1
CDR3: CASSSQGVNTEAFF
DNA: TGCGCCAGCAGCTCCCAGGGGGTAAACACTGAAGCTTTCTTT

D: TRBD2
V: TRBV5-1
size: -
J: TRBJ2-2
CDR3: CASSLDVLAGVNTGELFF
DNA: TGCGCCAGCAGCTTGGACGTACTAGCGGGGGTGAACACCGGGGAGCTGTTTTTT

D: -
V: TRBV11-2
size: -
J: TRBJ2-7
CDR3: CASSLGSTYEQYF
DNA: TGTGCCAGCAGCTTAGGGAGTACCTACGAGCAGTACTTC

D: TRBD1
V: TRBV5-4
size: -
J: TRBJ1-2
CDR3: CASSRNSGQDLSNYGYTF
DNA: TGTGCCAGCAGCCGTAATTCAGGACAGGACCTATCTAACTATGGCTACACCTTC

D: -
V: TRBV5-6
size: -
J: TRBJ1-1
CDR3: CASSTTGWNTEAFF
DNA: TGTGCCAGCAGCACAACAGGGTGGAACACTGAAGCTTTCTTT

D: -
V: TRBV14
size: once
J: TRBJ2-1
CDR3: CASSQGLYNEQFF
DNA: TGTGCCAGCAGCCAGGGGCTCTACAATGAGCAGTTCTTC

D: TRBD1
V: TRBV5-1
size: -
J: TRBJ1-6
CDR3: CASSSGRDSLNSPLHF
DNA: TGCGCCAGCAGCTCAGGGCGGGACAGCCTCAATTCACCCCTCCACTTT

D: -
V: TRBV27
size: once
J: TRBJ2-5
CDR3: CASSPSSRGRETQYF
DNA: TGTGCCAGCAGTCCTTCGAGCAGGGGTCGTGAGACCCAGTACTTC

D: -
V: TRBV2
size: -
J: TRBJ2-3
CDR3: CASSEAGVITDTQYF
DNA: TGTGCCAGCAGTGAGGCAGGGGTGATCACAGATACGCAGTATTTT

D: -
V: TRBV4-3
size: -
J: TRBJ2-1
CDR3: CASSQEGGGSYNEQFF
DNA: TGCGCCAGCAGCCAAGAAGGGGGGGGCTCCTACAATGAGCAGTTCTTC

D: -
V: TRBV30
size: -
J: TRBJ1-1
CDR3: CARRVLETEAFF
DNA: TGTGCCAGACGGGTCCTCGAAACTGAAGCTTTCTTT

D: TRBD1
V: TRBV5-6
size: -
J: TRBJ2-7
CDR3: CASSAIRTGGLYEQYF
DNA: TGTGCCAGCAGCGCCATCCGGACAGGGGGCTTATACGAGCAGTACTTC

D: TRBD2
V: TRBV6-6
size: -
J: TRBJ2-7
CDR3: CASSYPLAGRAYEQYF
DNA: TGTGCCAGCAGTTACCCATTAGCGGGGAGAGCCTACGAGCAGTACTTC

D: -
V: TRBV18
size: -
J: TRBJ1-3
CDR3: CASSPPRLSGNTIYF
DNA: TGTGCCAGCTCACCACCGAGGCTTTCTGGAAACACCATATATTTT